The present TCR beta chain was sequenced within a study of shared T cell receptors in the human thymus. The method was immunoSEQ multiplex PCR; TCRdb's version includes in-frame clones alone and lacks a portion of them. The table lists about 660,000 clones, 70% to 90% of them singletons. These records were also assigned to another study, of human thymus T cells. That work contributes: Resected material from corrective heart surgery provided the thymus tissue analysed. What related research reported was that thymic repertoires overlapped highly among unrelated individuals.

Sequences were obtained from thymocytes. This TCR was sampled from a boy in the first two years of life with a congenital heart defect.

CDR3 protein: CASSHIQGEGELFF. For the CDR3, the DNA is TGCGCCAGCAGCCACATTCAGGGGGAGGGGGAGCTGTTTTTT. The chain links TRBV4-3 to TRBJ2-2; TRBD1 matches 7 bases. Germline loops: CDR1 LGHNA, CDR2 YSLEER. This CDR3 has 14 amino acids. Trimming took 3 bases from V and 8 from J; bases not matched to a gene: 6.